These 21 T cell receptor beta chains share one sample of origin, sequenced in a study of control samples from healthy donors and cancer patients. Clones were sequenced by immunoSEQ multiplex PCR, and TCRdb holds only the in-frame ones, with some missing. This sample has more than 95,000 clones, with 93% found just once. The specimen sequenced was blood. Receptor source: a man aged 30 to 39 in good health.

Comment on this clone: The sample carries other DNA sequences with the same CDR3. J is TRBJ1-1 and V is TRBV3-1 (or the pseudogene TRBV3-2); D is unresolved. CDR3 length equals 15 residues. Deletions cut 1 base from V and 0 bases from J, with 9 bases between. Per the germline V gene, CDR1 is LGHDT and CDR2 is YNNKEL (reference sequence). CDR3 loop: CASSQAGRMNTEAFF. CDR3 bases: TGTGCCAGCAGCCAAGCGGGCAGAATGAACACTGAAGCTTTCTTT.

The chain combines TRBV5-1 with TRBJ1-6; D is unresolved. CDR1 and CDR2 (germline): SGHRS, YFSETQ. This CDR3 is built from 13 residues. Trimming shortened V by 4 bases and J by 7 bases, and 9 bases separated the two germline ends. The CDR3 here is CASSPGLNSPLHF. CDR3 nucleotide sequence: TGCGCCAGCAGCCCCGGCCTCAATTCACCCCTCCACTTT.

The V call is TRBV19, the J call TRBJ2-3; 8 bases map to TRBD1. The CDR3 length is 16 residues. Germline V CDR1 and CDR2: LNHDA, SQIVND (reference sequence). V lost 6 bases and J lost 3; bases outside the gene matches: 11. The DNA of the CDR3 is TGTGCCAGTAGGGGAACAGGGGGTGTATGGACAGATACGCAGTATTTT. This translates into CASRGTGGVWTDTQYF.

This chain links TRBV10-2 with TRBJ2-7, with D possibly matching TRBD2 (6 bases). CDR3 length: 13 residues. V shed 6 bases and J shed 1 base, with 10 bases lying between them. Germline V CDR1 and CDR2: WSHSY, SAAADI. The CDR3 DNA reads TGCGCCAGCAGGGAGGGGCCATCCTACGAGCAGTACGTC. Encoded protein: CASREGPSYEQYV.

The V and J genes are TRBV5-1 and TRBJ1-1, with D hard to call. The CDR3 consists of 16 residues. Looked up from germline, CDR1 is SGHRS and CDR2 is YFSETQ. V lost 2 bases and J lost 0, with 14 bases in between. The CDR3 coding sequence is TGCGCCAGCAGCTTAGGAGGGCGCGGACTGAACACTGAAGCTTTCTTT. Its protein product is CASSLGGRGLNTEAFF.

This chain joins TRBV19 and TRBJ2-3; D gene unclear. The CDR3 totals 14 residues. The V and J ends lost 1 base and 1 base respectively, with 6 bases between them. Germline V gene lookup returns CDR1 LNHDA and CDR2 SQIVND (reference sequence). The CDR3 spells CASSIGPGTDTQYF. Here the CDR3 DNA reads TGTGCCAGTAGTATAGGCCCTGGCACAGATACGCAGTATTTT.

V gene TRBV21-1 combines with J gene TRBJ2-5; the table's D call, TRBD2, has no DNA check behind it. TRBV21-1 corresponds to a pseudogene. CDR3 length: 15 residues. CDR3 nucleotides: TGTGCCAGCAGCGGATTCAGGGGAGGGGGAGAGACCCAGTACTTC. Protein sequence: CASSGFRGGGETQYF.

A single count supports this clone. This chain links TRBV15 with TRBJ2-7; maybe TRBD2 (5 bases). Germline lookup yields CDR1 LNHNV and CDR2 YYDKDF (reference sequence). V was shortened by 0 bases and J by 7 bases, with 16 bases between the two germline ends. The CDR3 totals 15 residues. CDR3 sequence: CATSRDVGATGEQYF. The CDR3 DNA reads TGTGCCACCAGCAGAGATGTAGGCGCGACGGGGGAGCAGTACTTC.

V and J are TRBV9 and TRBJ2-3, with 9 positions matching TRBD2. Germline CDR1 is SGDLS and CDR2 is YYNGEE. CDR3 length: 16 residues. V gave up 0 bases and J gave up 3 bases; unmatched junction bases: 5. The CDR3 loop reads CASSVDPLAGTDTQYF. The CDR3 DNA reads as TGTGCCAGCAGCGTAGACCCCCTAGCGGGGACAGATACGCAGTATTTT.

The gene calls are TRBV30 and TRBJ1-6; D possibly corresponds to TRBD1 (5 bases). Germline lookup yields CDR1 GTSNPN and CDR2 SVGIG (reference sequence). The CDR3 is 16 amino acids. The V gene lost 1 base and the J gene lost 7 bases, with 17 bases spanning the gap. The CDR3 DNA reads as TGTGCCTGGAGTGCCAGGGTAGATGTTATGAATTCACCCCTCCACTTT. Translation gives CAWSARVDVMNSPLHF.

This clone has just one count. The V gene is TRBV5-1, the J gene TRBJ2-7; D may be TRBD1 (6 bases). Trimming took off 4 bases at V and 6 bases at J, with 20 bases between the two ends. This CDR3 spans 15 amino acids. Germline V gene lookup returns CDR1 SGHRS and CDR2 YFSETQ. The CDR3 DNA follows: TGCGCCAGCAGCCCCCTTGGTGGGGGCTCTTCCGAGCAGTACTTC. Translation gives CASSPLGGGSSEQYF.

This chain connects TRBV5-5 to TRBJ1-1; 10 nucleotides agree with TRBD1. Germline CDR1 SGHKS, CDR2 YYEKEE (reference sequence). This CDR3 is 17 amino acids long. With 4 bases clipped from V and 1 base from J, the junction kept 10 bases outside the gene matches. The CDR3 nucleotides read TGTGCCAGCAGCGGCCGAGACAGGGGGCTGAAGAACACTGAAGCTTTCTTT. This translates into CASSGRDRGLKNTEAFF.

This clone was detected only once. This chain connects TRBV24-1 to TRBJ1-3; D not resolved. The CDR3 sequence is 17 residues long. Germline assignment: CDR1 KGHDR and CDR2 SFDVKD. V was trimmed by 5 bases and J by 0 bases, leaving 16 bases between them. The CDR3 region is CATSVASCTYSGNTIYF. Written as DNA, the CDR3 is TGTGCCACCAGTGTCGCGTCATGCACTTACTCTGGAAACACCATATATTTT.

As to this clone: An end of the junction differs from the germline gene, which may be a read error. V and J are TRBV7-2 and TRBJ1-1; unclear D gene. This CDR3 contains 13 residues. Germline V gene sequence: CDR1 SGHTA, CDR2 FQGNSA. Written as DNA, the CDR3 is TGTGCCAGCAGCTTAGGGTGGGAGCGGCATCATGAGTTT. It specifies CASSLGWERHHEF.

This rearrangement joins TRBV7-2 to TRBJ2-3; possible D gene TRBD1, 6 bases. The germline V gene encodes CDR1 SGHTA and CDR2 FQGNSA. The CDR3 sequence is 15 residues long. The V end lost 3 bases, the J end lost 6 bases, and 16 bases lay between the germline ends. The CDR3 DNA sequence: TGTGCCAGCAGCTTCAGACACAGGGCCCAGGATACGCAGTATTTT. Its translation is CASSFRHRAQDTQYF.

The chain carries TRBV6-6 and TRBJ1-2; D is unresolved. CDR1 and CDR2 (germline): MNHNY, SVGAGI (reference sequence). The CDR3 has 12 residues. Trimming stripped 0 bases from V and 14 bases from J, with 13 bases between. The CDR3 loop is CASSYSSKGSTF. In DNA, the CDR3 is TGTGCCAGCAGTTACTCCTCGAAGGGTTCGACCTTC.

The chain joins TRBV6-6 to TRBJ2-7; 10 bases are a match to TRBD2. V gave up 6 bases and J gave up 12 bases; unmatched junction bases: 11. Germline V gene lookup returns CDR1 MNHNY and CDR2 SVGAGI (reference sequence). This CDR3 contains 13 residues. The CDR3, as DNA: TGTGCCAGCAGCCAGGGACTAGCGCCGCAGCTGTACGTC. Protein product: CASSQGLAPQLYV.

Comments on this clone: The sample has other DNA sequences that encode this CDR3 too. The chain links TRBV2 to TRBJ2-2; 12 bases agree with TRBD2. This CDR3 contains 18 residues. The germline V gene has CDR1 SNHLY and CDR2 FYNNEI. Unmatched junction bases numbered 14, after V lost 6 bases and J lost 6 bases. CDR3 residues: CASRGATSGGLGAGELFF. The CDR3 region has the DNA TGTGCCAGCAGAGGGGCGACTAGCGGGGGTCTCGGGGCCGGGGAGCTGTTTTTT.

This rearrangement joins TRBV9 to TRBJ1-3, with 10 nucleotides matching TRBD1. There are 15 residues in the CDR3. The germline CDR1 and CDR2 sequences are SGDLS and YYNGEE. V trimming: 2 bases; J trimming: 2 bases; junction bases outside the gene matches: 1. The CDR3 DNA reads as TGTGCCAGCAGCGTCGGACAGGGGGCTGGAAACACCATATATTTT. It codes for CASSVGQGAGNTIYF. The whole variable domain, remainder taken from reference TRBV9 and TRBJ1-3, is DSGVTQTPKHLITATGQRVTLRCSPRSGDLSVYWYQQSLDQGLQFLIQYYNGEERAKGNILERFSAQQFPDLHSELNLSSLELGDSALYFCASSVGQGAGNTIYFGEGSWLTVV.

This chain joins TRBV14 and TRBJ1-2, with TRBD1 as a possible D gene (5 bases). The CDR3 has 15 amino acids. The germline V and J ends were trimmed by 0 bases and 7 bases, with 15 bases remaining between them. CDR1 SGHDN and CDR2 FVKESK come from the germline V gene. The CDR3 DNA reads as TGTGCCAGCAGCCAAGAAGGGCAGGGAAGGAGTGGCTACACCTTC. This sequence encodes CASSQEGQGRSGYTF.

The chain links TRBV2 to TRBJ2-2, with 7 bases lining up with TRBD1. The CDR3 runs to 13 residues. Germline V CDR1 and CDR2: SNHLY, FYNNEI. V was pared by 9 bases and J by 4 bases, with 5 bases of the junction left unmatched. The CDR3 region has the DNA TGTGCCAGTTACGACAGGGCCACCGGGGAGCTGTTTTTT. As protein: CASYDRATGELFF.